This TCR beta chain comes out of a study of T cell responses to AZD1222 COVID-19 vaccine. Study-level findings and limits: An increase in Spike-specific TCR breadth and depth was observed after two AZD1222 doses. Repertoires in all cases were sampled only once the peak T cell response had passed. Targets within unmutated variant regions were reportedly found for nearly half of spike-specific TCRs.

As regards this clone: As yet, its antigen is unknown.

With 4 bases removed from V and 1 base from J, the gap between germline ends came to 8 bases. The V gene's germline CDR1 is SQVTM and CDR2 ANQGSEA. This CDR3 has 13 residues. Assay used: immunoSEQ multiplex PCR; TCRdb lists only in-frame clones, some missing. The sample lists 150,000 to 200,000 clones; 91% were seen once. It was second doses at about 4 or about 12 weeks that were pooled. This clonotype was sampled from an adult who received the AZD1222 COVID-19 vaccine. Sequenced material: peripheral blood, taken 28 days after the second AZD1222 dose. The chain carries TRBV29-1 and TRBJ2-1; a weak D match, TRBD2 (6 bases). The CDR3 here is CSVAGESYNEQFF. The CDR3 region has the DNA TGCAGCGTTGCGGGAGAGTCCTACAATGAGCAGTTCTTC.